This T cell receptor (beta chain) originates from a study of Ad26.COV2.S vaccination and SARS-CoV-2 variants. On the study more broadly: Donor was one of the participants in the Ad26.COV2.S arm of the COV1001 trial. Intramuscular Ad26.COV2.S doses were given once or twice, 56 days apart.

The CDR3 has 15 residues. Germline CDR1 MGHDK, CDR2 SYGVNS. The V and J ends lost 11 bases and 1 base, in that order; junction bases with no gene match: 10. Only in-frame clones appear in the TCRdb table, and some are missing; sequencing was by immunoSEQ multiplex PCR. The data contain under 550,000 clones, over 75% of them singletons. The sample's treatment: 15 to 20 received Ad26.COV2.S at low or high dose, single or two shots; 5 received placebo; per-sample allocation not given. The samples were gathered on day 63 after the first injection of vaccine or placebo. The donor's status was that of an adult aged 18-55 years in Boston.

The chain couples TRBV25-1 to TRBJ1-5; 8 bases line up with TRBD1. The sequence was collected from a person between 18 and 65 years old who received the Ad26.COV2.S COVID-19 vaccine or a placebo. Sequences were derived from peripheral blood, sampled in a trial of Ad26.COV2.S vaccine versus placebo. CDR3 bases: TGTGCCGCTGAACCGGGACAGGCGAGCAATCAGCCCCAGCATTTT. Its translation is CAAEPGQASNQPQHF.